This is a list of T cell receptor beta chains from one sample in a study of radiotherapy plus CTLA-4 blockade in lung cancer. Profiling relied on immunoSEQ multiplex PCR, and the TCRdb table lists in-frame clones only, not all of them. The sample gives 40,000 to 50,000 clones, 60% to 80% of which show up once; 9.8% is in the top ten. The sequenced sample was peripheral blood, obtained from a patient treated with radiotherapy plus ipilimumab. Source of these receptors: a human donor with non-small cell lung cancer who had stable disease on radiotherapy plus ipilimumab. Both conserved end residues are part of each CDR3. The D gene is left open where the match is weak. Not every row has a clone size; where given, it reads once, few, many or a size class.

TRBV5-1	TRBD1	once	TRBJ2-7	CASTTTGTGNYEQYF	TGCGCCAGCACAACGACCGGGACAGGCAACTACGAGCAGTACTTC
TRBV5-1	-	-	TRBJ2-7	CASSFGGTYEQYF	TGCGCCAGCAGCTTCGGGGGAACCTACGAGCAGTACTTC
TRBV18	TRBD1	-	TRBJ2-7	CASSVGGGQAGEQYF	TGTGCCAGCTCAGTCGGAGGGGGACAGGCCGGAGAGCAGTACTTC
TRBV4-1	-	-	TRBJ1-2	CASSQAQDYYGYTF	TGCGCCAGCAGCCAAGCGCAAGACTACTATGGCTACACCTTC
TRBV5-1	-	-	TRBJ2-1	CASSLVAGSYNEQFF	TGCGCCAGCAGCTTGGTCGCAGGGTCCTACAATGAGCAGTTCTTC
TRBV25-1	-	-	TRBJ1-1	CASSEFGMWAFF	TGTGCCAGCAGTGAATTCGGGATGTGGGCCTTCTTT
TRBV6-1	-	-	TRBJ1-2	CASRRDQGIYGYTF	TGTGCCAGCAGGAGGGACCAGGGGATCTATGGCTACACCTTC
TRBV2	TRBD1	-	TRBJ1-5	CASSVGQGWQQPQHF	TGTGCCAGCAGTGTGGGACAGGGTTGGCAGCAGCCCCAGCATTTT
TRBV29-1	-	-	TRBJ2-3	CSVGVPGADTQYF	TGCAGCGTTGGAGTGCCAGGGGCAGATACGCAGTATTTT
TRBV5-1	-	once	TRBJ1-4	CASSPGLLNEKLFF	TGCGCCAGCAGCCCGGGACTGCTTAATGAAAAACTGTTTTTT
TRBV30	-	few	TRBJ1-5	CAWRGGPGQPQHF	TGTGCCTGGAGGGGGGGACCAGGGCAGCCCCAGCATTTT
TRBV11-2	-	-	TRBJ2-1	CASSPKYNEQFF	TGTGCCAGCAGCCCTAAGTACAATGAGCAGTTCTTC
TRBV11-3	-	-	TRBJ2-1	CASGKSGSVRNEQFF	TGTGCCAGCGGCAAATCGGGGTCTGTTCGGAATGAGCAGTTCTTC
TRBV20-1	TRBD2	-	TRBJ2-7	CSAGGGYEQYF	TGCAGTGCTGGCGGGGGTTACGAGCAGTACTTC
TRBV5-1	-	-	TRBJ2-1	CASSLVREQFF	TGCGCCAGCAGCCTTGTCCGGGAGCAGTTCTTC
TRBV30	TRBD1	once	TRBJ1-1	CAWSIGQDTEAFF	TGTGCCTGGAGTATTGGACAGGACACTGAAGCTTTCTTT